The rows below give T cell receptor beta chains drawn from one sample of a study of T cells after yellow fever vaccination. TCRdb re-called the 5' RACE reads with MiXCR, one entry per CDR3 protein. The profile shows hundreds of thousands of distinct CDR3 sequences, about a sixth of them singletons. The sample was PBMCs, taken roughly 5 days after the first yellow fever vaccination. All receptors come from a man younger than 35 who received the YFV17D yellow fever vaccine. The CDR3 runs from the conserved cysteine through the conserved F or W. The D gene is left open where the match is weak. Size is stated for part of the rows, as once, few or many counts, or as a class when the clone is expanded.

clone_size | j_call | v_call | d_call | cdr3_aa | cdr3_nt
many | TRBJ1-1 | TRBV18 | TRBD1 | CASSPDRAAEAFF | TGTGCCAGCTCACCAGACAGGGCGGCTGAAGCTTTCTTT
many | TRBJ2-7 | TRBV10-3 | NA | CAISESRSGTSYEQYF | TGTGCCATCAGTGAGTCGCGAAGCGGAACTTCCTACGAGCAGTACTTC
NA | TRBJ2-2 | TRBV29-1 | NA | CSVEWSQGLFF | TGCAGCGTTGAATGGAGCCAGGGGCTGTTTTTT
few | TRBJ2-5 | TRBV5-1 | TRBD1 | CASRTGTGGLLQETQYF | TGCGCCAGCAGAACCGGGACAGGGGGCCTCCTCCAAGAGACCCAGTACTTC
few | TRBJ2-3 | TRBV4-2 | NA | CASSQDPGGRTDTQYF | TGTGCCAGCAGCCAAGATCCAGGGGGGCGAACAGATACGCAGTATTTT
once | TRBJ2-1 | TRBV5-4 | NA | CASSFKEKEQFF | TGTGCCAGCAGCTTTAAGGAGAAGGAGCAGTTCTTC
NA | TRBJ2-7 | TRBV6-1 | TRBD1 | CASRPGQGSREQYF | TGTGCCAGCAGACCGGGACAGGGGTCTCGAGAGCAGTACTTC
NA | TRBJ1-2 | TRBV20-1 | TRBD1 | CSARDGRGGEDGYTF | TGCAGTGCTAGAGATGGACGAGGGGGCGAAGATGGCTACACCTTC
NA | TRBJ2-3 | TRBV4-1 | NA | CASSQGGTKDTQYF | TGCGCCAGCAGCCAAGGTGGGACAAAAGATACGCAGTATTTT
few | TRBJ1-2 | TRBV7-2 | NA | CASTRDRPSGYTF | TGTGCCAGCACCCGAGACAGGCCCTCTGGCTACACCTTC
few | TRBJ1-4 | TRBV19 | NA | CASSIAGFYEKLFF | TGTGCCAGTAGTATTGCGGGGTTCTACGAAAAACTGTTTTTT
NA | TRBJ2-7 | TRBV7-2 | TRBD1 | CASSRTPGQPYEQYF | TGTGCCAGCAGTAGAACACCGGGACAGCCCTACGAGCAGTACTTC
few | TRBJ1-2 | TRBV7-9 | NA | CASSLVSGAGGYTF | TGTGCCAGCAGCTTAGTGTCAGGGGCTGGTGGCTACACCTTC
NA | TRBJ2-1 | TRBV3-1 | TRBD2 | CASKASGGDEQFF | TGTGCCAGCAAGGCTAGCGGGGGGGATGAGCAGTTCTTC
NA | TRBJ2-5 | TRBV7-9 | NA | CASSPPGASGKETQYF | TGTGCCAGCAGCCCCCCGGGGGCTAGCGGTAAAGAGACCCAGTACTTC
many | TRBJ1-1 | TRBV12-3/TRBV12-4 | TRBD1 | CASSSQGAGNTEAFF | TGTGCCAGCAGTTCGCAGGGGGCCGGGAACACTGAAGCTTTCTTT
NA | TRBJ2-1 | TRBV19 | TRBD2 | CASSRGTGWGGSYNEQFF | TGTGCCAGTAGTAGGGGGACCGGGTGGGGGGGCTCCTACAATGAGCAGTTCTTC
NA | TRBJ2-5 | TRBV7-6 | TRBD2 | CASSLGALAVETQYF | TGTGCCAGCAGCTTAGGAGCACTAGCGGTTGAGACCCAGTACTTC
few | TRBJ1-6 | TRBV2 | NA | CASSEDLGKNSPLHF | TGTGCCAGCAGTGAAGATCTGGGGAAGAATTCACCCCTCCACTTT
NA | TRBJ1-2 | TRBV24-1 | TRBD1 | CATSDAPGGDYGYTF | TGTGCCACCAGTGATGCTCCAGGGGGCGACTATGGCTACACCTTC
many | TRBJ1-5 | TRBV12-3/TRBV12-4 | TRBD1 | CASSWDREGNQPQHF | TGTGCCAGCAGTTGGGACAGGGAGGGCAATCAGCCCCAGCATTTT
few | TRBJ1-2 | TRBV7-9 | NA | CASSFGGGLYGYTF | TGTGCCAGCAGCTTTGGGGGGGGGCTCTATGGCTACACCTTC
NA | TRBJ2-5 | TRBV9 | NA | CASSVGSDLQETQYF | TGTGCCAGCAGCGTAGGAAGTGACCTACAAGAGACCCAGTACTTC
few | TRBJ1-5 | TRBV4-3 | NA | CASSQDRGWDQPQHF | TGCGCCAGCAGCCAAGACCGGGGGTGGGACCAGCCCCAGCATTTT
NA | TRBJ1-1 | TRBV6-2/TRBV6-3 | NA | CASSAFATTEAFF | TGTGCCAGCAGCGCCTTCGCGACCACTGAAGCTTTCTTT
many | TRBJ2-3 | TRBV5-4 | TRBD2 | CASSAGLAGSTDTQYF | TGTGCCAGCAGCGCTGGACTAGCGGGGAGCACAGATACGCAGTATTTT
NA | TRBJ1-5 | TRBV28 | TRBD1 | CASSYSGTGGNQPQHF | TGTGCCAGCAGTTATTCTGGGACAGGGGGAAATCAGCCCCAGCATTTT
NA | TRBJ1-1 | TRBV7-2 | NA | CASSLGEGSRNTEAFF | TGTGCCAGCAGCTTAGGGGAGGGGAGCCGAAACACTGAAGCTTTCTTT
NA | TRBJ2-5 | TRBV11-2 | NA | CASSLVLTPRTYF | TGTGCCAGCAGCTTAGTCTTGACGCCCCGGACGTACTTC
few | TRBJ1-1 | TRBV7-3 | NA | CASSPLPAPNTEAFF | TGTGCCAGCAGCCCCCTACCGGCGCCGAACACTGAAGCTTTCTTT
many | TRBJ2-3 | TRBV3-1 | NA | CASSQRAPPDTQYF | TGTGCCAGCAGCCAGAGGGCGCCGCCAGATACGCAGTATTTT
NA | TRBJ2-5 | TRBV5-1 | NA | CASSLGIGQETQYF | TGCGCCAGCAGCTTGGGGATCGGGCAAGAGACCCAGTACTTC
NA | TRBJ2-3 | TRBV27 | TRBD2 | CASRVGTSGALKPDTDTQYF | TGTGCCAGCAGGGTTGGGACTAGCGGGGCCCTAAAACCGGACACAGATACGCAGTATTTT
NA | TRBJ1-2 | TRBV9 | TRBD1 | CASSPRDRSNYGYTF | TGTGCCAGCAGCCCTCGGGACAGATCTAACTATGGCTACACCTTC
many | TRBJ2-2 | TRBV5-6 | NA | CASSSEKQGAGELFF | TGTGCCAGCAGCTCAGAGAAACAGGGCGCCGGGGAGCTGTTTTTT
NA | TRBJ1-2 | TRBV24-1 | NA | CATSMGRDYGYTF | TGTGCCACCAGTATGGGGCGCGACTATGGCTACACCTTC
many | TRBJ2-2 | TRBV29-1 | NA | CSVDKGTGELFF | TGCAGCGTTGACAAGGGCACCGGGGAGCTGTTTTTT
NA | TRBJ2-3 | TRBV7-3 | TRBD2 | CASSLELAEDTQYF | TGTGCCAGCAGCTTAGAACTAGCGGAAGATACGCAGTATTTT
NA | TRBJ2-7 | TRBV7-6 | NA | CASSLERGMTEQYF | TGTGCCAGCAGCTTAGAGAGGGGGATGACCGAGCAGTACTTC
few | TRBJ1-1 | TRBV30 | NA | CAWGRNTEAFF | TGTGCCTGGGGGAGGAACACTGAAGCTTTCTTT
once | TRBJ2-3 | TRBV15 | TRBD2 | CATSIDRRAGGPTDTQYF | TGTGCCACCAGCATAGATCGGAGAGCGGGGGGACCCACAGATACGCAGTATTTT
NA | TRBJ2-2 | TRBV7-6 | NA | CASSHIGTWNTGELFF | TGTGCCAGCAGCCATATCGGGACATGGAACACCGGGGAGCTGTTTTTT
few | TRBJ2-7 | TRBV12-3/TRBV12-4 | TRBD1 | CASSDRGLVEQYF | TGTGCCAGCAGTGACAGGGGCCTAGTCGAGCAGTACTTC
few | TRBJ1-2 | TRBV11-2 | NA | CASSLLGQQPYGYTF | TGTGCCAGCAGCCTACTAGGACAACAACCCTATGGCTACACCTTC